One and the same sample provided the 16 T cell receptor beta chains below, sequenced in a study of response to subunit inactivated influenza vaccine. One entry per CDR3 protein, called by TCRdb with MiXCR from the RT-PCR reads. The top ten clones hold approximately 11% of a sample with more than 500,000 distinct CDR3 sequences, 11% of them seen once. The same data also contributed to another study, on T cells expressing NK-cell markers. From that second work: For TCR beta, cDNA was produced by 5'RACE template switching with UMIs.

This specimen consisted of PBMCs from blood, obtained on the day of vaccination. The receptors here all came from a man aged 50-60 years who received an inactivated influenza vaccine.

This clonotype occurred a few times. DNA of the CDR3: TGCGCCAGCAGCCTTAGCGGGGGCCTCTCCTACGAGCAGTACTTC. This sequence encodes CASSLSGGLSYEQYF. The chain uses TRBV4-1 and TRBJ2-7, with 9 nucleotides matching TRBD2. V lost 4 bases, J lost 0 bases, and 4 bases stayed unmatched. The CDR3 has 15 amino acids. Germline V CDR1 and CDR2: MGHRA, YSYEKL.

This clonotype has at least ten counts. The V call is TRBV5-1, the J call TRBJ2-1; no clear D gene. Germline CDR1 SGHRS, CDR2 YFSETQ. Trimming took off 2 bases at V and 1 base at J, with 13 bases between the two ends. The CDR3 extends over 16 amino acids. CDR3 in amino acids: CASSLEGLGSYNEQFF. The CDR3, as DNA: TGCGCCAGCAGCTTAGAAGGGCTTGGATCCTACAATGAGCAGTTCTTC.

This clonotype was counted at least ten times. V and J are TRBV3-1 and TRBJ1-2, with TRBD1 matching over 7 bases. CDR1 is LGHDT and CDR2 is YNNKEL in the germline V gene (reference sequence). This CDR3 comprises 14 residues. V was pared by 3 bases and J by 8 bases, with 9 bases of the junction left unmatched. The chain's CDR3 is CASSQQQGLSGYTF. The CDR3 nucleotides read TGTGCCAGCAGCCAGCAACAGGGGCTTAGCGGCTACACCTTC.

The table lists this clonotype with a few counts. CDR3 residues: CASSLSAGRVETQYF. As DNA, the CDR3 is TGTGCCAGCAGCTTAAGTGCGGGGAGGGTAGAGACCCAGTACTTC. This chain uses TRBV7-9 with TRBJ2-5; 7 nucleotides match TRBD2. The CDR3 totals 15 residues. The germline V gene has CDR1 SEHNR and CDR2 FQNEAQ (reference sequence). Trimming at V came to 2 bases and at J to 4 bases, leaving 7 bases not matched to a gene. Full variable domain (remainder filled in from reference TRBV7-9 and TRBJ2-5): DTGVSQNPRHKITKRGQNVTFRCDPISEHNRLYWYRQTLGQGPEFLTYFQNEAQLEKSRLLSDRFSAERPKGSFSTLEIQRTEQGDSAMYLCASSLSAGRVETQYFGPGTRLLVL.

This clonotype has just a few counts. The rearrangement joins TRBV5-6 to TRBJ2-1; maybe TRBD2 (6 bases). V was pared by 6 bases and J by 7 bases, with 26 bases between. This CDR3 contains 17 residues. The germline V gene has CDR1 SGHDT and CDR2 YYEEEE. In nucleotides, the CDR3 is TGTGCCAGCAACGTCAATTGGGGAGGTGGGGGAGTAAATGAGCAGTTCTTC. As protein: CASNVNWGGGGVNEQFF. Supplemented by reference TRBV5-6 and TRBJ2-1, the full variable domain reads DAGVTQSPTHLIKTRGQQVTLRCSPKSGHDTVSWYQQALGQGPQFIFQYYEEEERQRGNFPDRFSGHQFPNYSSELNVNALLLGDSALYLCASNVNWGGGGVNEQFFGPGTRLTVL.

In the case of this clonotype: An end of the junction differs from the germline gene, which may be a read error. This chain links TRBV7-9 with TRBJ2-5, with D perhaps TRBD2 (6 bases). In germline, CDR1 is SEHNR, CDR2 FQNEAQ (reference sequence). This CDR3 is built from 13 residues. CDR3 sequence reads: CASSPGGLDLSHF. CDR3 bases: TGTGCCAGCAGCCCCGGGGGTCTGGACCTATCTCACTTC.

The V and J genes are TRBV27 and TRBJ2-2; 12 nucleotides line up with TRBD2. The CDR3 has 16 residues. The V and J ends lost 8 bases and 7 bases, in that order; junction bases with no gene match: 11. CDR1 MNHEY and CDR2 SMNVEV come from the germline V gene (reference sequence). CDR3 loop: CASRMLAGGLDGELFF. DNA for the CDR3: TGTGCCAGCCGGATGCTAGCGGGGGGGCTGGACGGGGAGCTGTTTTTT.

This clonotype was recorded a few times. The genes are TRBV14 and TRBJ2-2, with D tentatively TRBD1 (6 bases). Trimming removed 3 bases from V and 5 bases from J, with 13 bases in between. Germline loops: CDR1 SGHDN, CDR2 FVKESK. The CDR3 covers 15 residues. The CDR3 is CASSQQQGWTGELFF. The CDR3 DNA is TGTGCCAGCAGCCAGCAACAGGGTTGGACCGGGGAGCTGTTTTTT.

This clonotype was observed a handful of times. The chain links TRBV9 to TRBJ1-4; 10 bases map to TRBD1. This CDR3 has 17 amino acids. V trimming: 0 bases; J trimming: 4 bases; junction bases outside the gene matches: 6. Germline values: CDR1 SGDLS, CDR2 YYNGEE. The CDR3 nucleotides are TGTGCCAGCAGCGTAGGGGACAGGGGCCCTCTTAATGAAAAACTGTTTTTT. Translating gives CASSVGDRGPLNEKLFF.

This clonotype was seen many times. The J gene is TRBJ2-1, the V gene TRBV5-1; D unclear. This CDR3 has 15 amino acids. Trimming stripped 0 bases from V and 4 bases from J, with 11 bases between. CDR1 and CDR2 (germline): SGHRS, YFSETQ. For the CDR3, the DNA is TGCGCCAGCAGCTTGGAGATGACGGCGTACAATGAGCAGTTCTTC. It translates to CASSLEMTAYNEQFF.

This clonotype was seen more than once but under ten times. V usage is TRBV5-6 and J usage is TRBJ2-1; D perhaps matches TRBD1 (7 bases). Per the germline V gene, CDR1 is SGHDT and CDR2 is YYEEEE. The CDR3 has 16 residues. V dropped 0 bases and J dropped 2 bases, with 12 bases sitting between them. Written as DNA, the CDR3 is TGTGCCAGCAGCTTGGCCGGCAGGGGGGCCTACAATGAGCAGTTCTTC. The encoded protein is CASSLAGRGAYNEQFF.

This clonotype was seen a few times. The V and J genes are TRBV11-2 and TRBJ2-1, with 13 bases fitting TRBD2. Per germline, CDR1 SGHAT and CDR2 FQNNGV. V shed 2 bases, J shed 2 bases, and the junction held 12 bases outside the gene matches. The CDR3 sequence is 20 residues long. The CDR3 DNA follows: TGTGCCAGCAGCTTATCCCCCCGTCGCGGACTAGCGGGGGCCTACAATGAGCAGTTCTTC. Translation: CASSLSPRRGLAGAYNEQFF.

The chain employs TRBV28 and TRBJ2-2; 7 positions match TRBD2. This CDR3 is built from 14 residues. The germline V gene has CDR1 MDHEN and CDR2 SYDVKM. The V segment lost 7 bases and the J segment 4 bases; nucleotides outside the gene matches: 6. The CDR3 protein is CASTLGGGTGELFF. CDR3 nucleotide sequence: TGTGCCAGCACCCTCGGCGGGGGCACCGGGGAGCTGTTTTTT.

The V call is TRBV5-1, the J call TRBJ2-5, with D perhaps TRBD1 or TRBD2 (7 bases each). Germline lookup yields CDR1 SGHRS and CDR2 YFSETQ. CDR3 length: 14 residues. The V end lost 5 bases, the J end lost 2 bases, and 13 bases lay between the germline ends. The CDR3 reads CASRSGGVQETQYF. CDR3 DNA: TGCGCCAGCAGATCAGGGGGGGTACAAGAGACCCAGTACTTC.

This clonotype was detected ten times or more. CDR3 sequence reads: CASSYGPTGRGYTF. The CDR3 DNA reads TGTGCCAGCAGTTACGGGCCAACAGGCCGTGGCTACACCTTC. V gene TRBV6-5 combines with J gene TRBJ1-2; a possible D gene is TRBD1 (5 bases). V lost 2 bases, J lost 7 bases, and 14 bases lay in between. The length of the CDR3 is 14 residues. Germline V gene data show CDR1 as MNHEY and CDR2 as SVGAGI.

The chain has TRBV27 and TRBJ2-5, with 14 bases aligning to TRBD2. With V trimmed by 2 bases and J by 4 bases, 3 bases remained unmatched. This CDR3 is 16 amino acids long. From germline, CDR1 is MNHEY and CDR2 SMNVEV (reference sequence). The CDR3 spells CASSLGTSGSSETQYF. DNA of the CDR3: TGTGCCAGCAGTTTAGGGACTAGCGGGAGTTCAGAGACCCAGTACTTC.